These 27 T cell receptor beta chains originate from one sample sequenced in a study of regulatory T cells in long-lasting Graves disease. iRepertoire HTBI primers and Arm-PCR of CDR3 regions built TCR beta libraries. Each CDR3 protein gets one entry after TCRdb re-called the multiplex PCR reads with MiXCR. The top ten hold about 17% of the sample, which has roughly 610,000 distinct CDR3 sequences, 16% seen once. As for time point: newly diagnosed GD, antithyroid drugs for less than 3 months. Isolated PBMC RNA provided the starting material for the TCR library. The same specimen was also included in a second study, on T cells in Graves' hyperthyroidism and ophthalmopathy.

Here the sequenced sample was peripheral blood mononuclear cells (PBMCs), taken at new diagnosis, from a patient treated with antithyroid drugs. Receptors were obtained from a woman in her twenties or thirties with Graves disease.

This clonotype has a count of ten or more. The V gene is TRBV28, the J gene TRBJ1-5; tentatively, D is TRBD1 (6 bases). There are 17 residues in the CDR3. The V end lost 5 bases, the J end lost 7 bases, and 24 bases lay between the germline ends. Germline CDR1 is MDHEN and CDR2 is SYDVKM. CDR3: CASSLRPPRGQGQPQHF. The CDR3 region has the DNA TGTGCCAGCAGTCTACGCCCCCCCCGGGGACAAGGACAGCCCCAGCATTTT.

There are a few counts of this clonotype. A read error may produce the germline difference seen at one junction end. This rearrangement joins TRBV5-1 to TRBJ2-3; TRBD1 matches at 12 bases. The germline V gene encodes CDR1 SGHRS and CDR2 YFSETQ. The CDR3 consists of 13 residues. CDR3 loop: CASSLEGTGGGDF. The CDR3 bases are TGCGCCAGCAGCTTGGAAGGGACAGGGGGCGGTGATTTT.

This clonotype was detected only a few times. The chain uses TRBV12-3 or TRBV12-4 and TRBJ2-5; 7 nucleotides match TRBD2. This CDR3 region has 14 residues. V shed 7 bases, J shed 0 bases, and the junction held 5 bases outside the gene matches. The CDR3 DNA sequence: TGTGCCAGCACTCAAGGGACTAACCAAGAGACCCAGTACTTC. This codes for CASTQGTNQETQYF.

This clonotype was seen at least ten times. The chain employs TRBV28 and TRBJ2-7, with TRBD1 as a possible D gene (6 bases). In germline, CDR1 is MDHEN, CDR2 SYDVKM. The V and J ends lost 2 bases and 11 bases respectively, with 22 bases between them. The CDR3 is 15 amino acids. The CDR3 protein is CASSLRRLRQETKYF. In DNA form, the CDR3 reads TGTGCCAGCAGTTTACGCCGACTCAGACAGGAGACGAAGTACTTC.

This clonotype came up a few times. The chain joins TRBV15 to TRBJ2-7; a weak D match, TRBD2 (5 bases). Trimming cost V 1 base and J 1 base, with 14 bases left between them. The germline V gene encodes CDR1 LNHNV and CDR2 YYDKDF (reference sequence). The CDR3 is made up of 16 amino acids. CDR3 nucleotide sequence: TGTGCCACCAGCAGAGGCCGGACTGTGGGATCCTACGAGCAGTACTTC. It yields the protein CATSRGRTVGSYEQYF.

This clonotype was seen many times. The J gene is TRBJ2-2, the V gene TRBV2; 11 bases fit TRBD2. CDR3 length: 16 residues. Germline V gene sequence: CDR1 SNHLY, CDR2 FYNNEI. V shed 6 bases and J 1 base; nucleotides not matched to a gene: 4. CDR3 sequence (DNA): TGTGCCAGCAGGCAAGGGACTAGCGGGAACACCGGGGAGCTGTTTTTT. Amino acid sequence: CASRQGTSGNTGELFF.

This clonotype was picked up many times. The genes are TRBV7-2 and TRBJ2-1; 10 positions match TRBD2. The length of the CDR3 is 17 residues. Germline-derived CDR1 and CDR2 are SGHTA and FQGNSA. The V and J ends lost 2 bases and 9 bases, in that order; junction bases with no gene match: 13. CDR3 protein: CASSLFGGAGGLGEQFF. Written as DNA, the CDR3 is TGTGCCAGCAGCTTATTCGGGGGAGCGGGAGGGCTCGGTGAGCAGTTCTTC. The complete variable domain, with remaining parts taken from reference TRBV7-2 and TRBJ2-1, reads GAGVSQSPSNKVTEKGKDVELRCDPISGHTALYWYRQSLGQGLEFLIYFQGNSAPDKSGLPSDRFSAERTGGSVSTLTIQRTQQEDSAVYLCASSLFGGAGGLGEQFFGPGTRLTVL.

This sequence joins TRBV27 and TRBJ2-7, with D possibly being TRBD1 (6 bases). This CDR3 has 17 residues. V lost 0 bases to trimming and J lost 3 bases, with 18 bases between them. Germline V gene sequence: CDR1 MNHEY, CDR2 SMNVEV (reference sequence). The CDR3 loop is CASSLSPFVGALYEQYF. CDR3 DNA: TGTGCCAGCAGTTTATCCCCTTTTGTGGGGGCTCTCTACGAGCAGTACTTC.

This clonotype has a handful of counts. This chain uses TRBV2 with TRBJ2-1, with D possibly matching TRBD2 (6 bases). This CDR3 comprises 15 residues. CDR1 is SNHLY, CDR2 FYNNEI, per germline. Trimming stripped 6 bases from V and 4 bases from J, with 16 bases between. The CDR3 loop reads CASSNLASQYNEQFF. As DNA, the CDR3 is TGTGCCAGCAGCAATCTAGCGTCCCAATACAATGAGCAGTTCTTC.

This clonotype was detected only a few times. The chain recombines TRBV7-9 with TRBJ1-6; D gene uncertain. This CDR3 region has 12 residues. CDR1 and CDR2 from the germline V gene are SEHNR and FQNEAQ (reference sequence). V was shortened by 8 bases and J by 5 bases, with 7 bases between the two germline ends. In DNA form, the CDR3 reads TGTGCCAGCGGCGTCGATAATTCACCCCTCCACTTT. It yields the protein CASGVDNSPLHF.

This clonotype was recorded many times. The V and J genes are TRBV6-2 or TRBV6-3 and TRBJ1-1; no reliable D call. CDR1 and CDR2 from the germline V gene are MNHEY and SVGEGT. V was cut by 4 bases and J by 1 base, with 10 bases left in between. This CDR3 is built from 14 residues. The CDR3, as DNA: TGTGCCAGCAGTTCGGCCATTGGGAACACTGAAGCTTTCTTT. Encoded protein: CASSSAIGNTEAFF.

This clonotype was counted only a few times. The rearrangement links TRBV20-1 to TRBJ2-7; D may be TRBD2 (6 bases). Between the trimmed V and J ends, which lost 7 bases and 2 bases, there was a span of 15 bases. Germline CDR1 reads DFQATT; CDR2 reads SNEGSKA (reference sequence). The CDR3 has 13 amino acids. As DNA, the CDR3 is TGCAGTGTCCCGGGACGGGGGACCTACGAGCAGTACTTC. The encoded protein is CSVPGRGTYEQYF.

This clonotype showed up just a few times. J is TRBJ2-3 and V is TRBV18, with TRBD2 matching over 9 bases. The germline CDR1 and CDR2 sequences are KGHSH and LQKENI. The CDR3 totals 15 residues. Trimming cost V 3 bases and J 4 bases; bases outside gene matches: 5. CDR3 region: CASSPRTSAADTQYF. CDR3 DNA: TGTGCCAGCTCACCTCGGACTAGCGCAGCAGATACGCAGTATTTT. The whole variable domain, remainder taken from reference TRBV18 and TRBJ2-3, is NAGVMQNPRHLVRRRGQEARLRCSPMKGHSHVYWYRQLPEEGLKFMVYLQKENIIDESGMPKERFSAEFPKEGPSILRIQQVVRGDSAAYFCASSPRTSAADTQYFGPGTRLTVL.

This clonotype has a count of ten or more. As DNA, the CDR3 is TGTGCCAGCAGTGAAGCGAGTAGTCAGCCCCAGCATTTT. It is translated as CASSEASSQPQHF. The rearrangement joins TRBV6-1 to TRBJ1-5; D gene unclear. Deletions cut 0 bases from V and 6 bases from J, with 6 bases between. The germline gives CDR1 MNHNS, CDR2 SASEGT. The CDR3 length is 13 residues.

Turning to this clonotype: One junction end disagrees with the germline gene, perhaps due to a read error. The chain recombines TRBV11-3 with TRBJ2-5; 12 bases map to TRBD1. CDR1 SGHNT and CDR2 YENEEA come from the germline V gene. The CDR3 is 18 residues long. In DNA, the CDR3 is TGTGCCAGCAGCGCGGGACAGGGGGCACCTTGGTACCAAGGGACCCAGTACTTC. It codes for CASSAGQGAPWYQGTQYF.

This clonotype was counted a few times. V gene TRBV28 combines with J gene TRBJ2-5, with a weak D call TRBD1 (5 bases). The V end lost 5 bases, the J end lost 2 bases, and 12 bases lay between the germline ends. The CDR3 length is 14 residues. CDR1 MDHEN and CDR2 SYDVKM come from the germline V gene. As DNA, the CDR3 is TGTGCCAGCAGTCCAGACGACAGTCAAGAGACCCAGTACTTC. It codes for CASSPDDSQETQYF.

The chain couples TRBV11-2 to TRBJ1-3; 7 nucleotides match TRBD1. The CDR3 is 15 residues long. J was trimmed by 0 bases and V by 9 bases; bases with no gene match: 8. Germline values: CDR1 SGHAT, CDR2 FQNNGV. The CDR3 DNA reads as TGTGCCAGTACGGGGACAGCCTTCTCTGGAAACACCATATATTTT. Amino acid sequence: CASTGTAFSGNTIYF. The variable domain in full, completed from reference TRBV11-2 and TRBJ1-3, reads EAGVAQSPRYKIIEKRQSVAFWCNPISGHATLYWYQQILGQGPKLLIQFQNNGVVDDSQLPKDRFSAERLKGVDSTLKIQPAKLEDSAVYLCASTGTAFSGNTIYFGEGSWLTVV.

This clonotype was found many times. DNA of the CDR3: TGTGCCAGCAGCCCCCGCACGGACAGCCTCTACGAGCAGTACTTC. It is translated as CASSPRTDSLYEQYF. The chain links TRBV9 to TRBJ2-7, with a tentative D call TRBD1 (6 bases). CDR3 length equals 15 residues. V was trimmed by 4 bases and J by 3 bases, leaving 17 bases between them. Germline CDR1 is SGDLS and CDR2 is YYNGEE.

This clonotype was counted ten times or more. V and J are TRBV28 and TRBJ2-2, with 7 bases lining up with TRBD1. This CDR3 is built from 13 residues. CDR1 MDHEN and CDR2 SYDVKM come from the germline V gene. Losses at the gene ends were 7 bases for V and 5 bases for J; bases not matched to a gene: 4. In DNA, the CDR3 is TGTGCCAGCACCGGGACAGCGACCGGGGAGCTGTTTTTT. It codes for CASTGTATGELFF.

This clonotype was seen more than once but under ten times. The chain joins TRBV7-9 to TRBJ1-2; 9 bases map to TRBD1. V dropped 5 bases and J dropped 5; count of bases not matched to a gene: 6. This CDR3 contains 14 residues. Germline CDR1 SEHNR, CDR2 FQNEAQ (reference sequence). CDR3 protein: CASSRGTGLYGYTF. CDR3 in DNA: TGTGCCAGCAGCCGGGGGACAGGGCTTTATGGCTACACCTTC.

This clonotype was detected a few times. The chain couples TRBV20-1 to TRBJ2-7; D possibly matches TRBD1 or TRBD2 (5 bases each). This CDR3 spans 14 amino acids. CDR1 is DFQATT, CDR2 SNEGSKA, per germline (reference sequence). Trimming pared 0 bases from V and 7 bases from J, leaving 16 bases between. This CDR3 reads CSARERGVSGEQYF. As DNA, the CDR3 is TGCAGTGCTAGAGAAAGGGGAGTGTCGGGGGAGCAGTACTTC.

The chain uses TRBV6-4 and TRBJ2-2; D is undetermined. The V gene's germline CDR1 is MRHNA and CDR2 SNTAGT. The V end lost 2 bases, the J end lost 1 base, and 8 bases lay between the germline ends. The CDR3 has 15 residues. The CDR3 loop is CASSDEVENTGELFF. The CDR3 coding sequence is TGTGCCAGCAGTGACGAAGTAGAGAACACCGGGGAGCTGTTTTTT.

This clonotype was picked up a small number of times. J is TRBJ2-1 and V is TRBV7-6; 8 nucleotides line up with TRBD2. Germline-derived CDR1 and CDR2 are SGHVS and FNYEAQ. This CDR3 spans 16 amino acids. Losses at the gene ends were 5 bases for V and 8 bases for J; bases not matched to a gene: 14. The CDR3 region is CASSGLAGGNPHEQFF. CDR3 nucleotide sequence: TGTGCCAGCAGCGGACTTGCGGGAGGAAATCCGCATGAGCAGTTCTTC.

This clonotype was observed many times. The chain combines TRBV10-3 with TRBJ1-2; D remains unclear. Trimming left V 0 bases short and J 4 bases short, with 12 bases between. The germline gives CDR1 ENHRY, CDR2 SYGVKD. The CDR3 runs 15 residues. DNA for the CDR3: TGTGCCATCAGTGAGTCGACTCAGGCCCTCTATGGCTACACCTTC. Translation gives CAISESTQALYGYTF.

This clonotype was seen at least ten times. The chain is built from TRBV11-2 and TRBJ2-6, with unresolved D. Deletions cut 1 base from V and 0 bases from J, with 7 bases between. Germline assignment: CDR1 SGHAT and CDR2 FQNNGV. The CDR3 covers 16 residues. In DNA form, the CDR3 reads TGTGCCAGCAGCTTAGCCCATTACTCTGGGGCCAACGTCCTGACTTTC. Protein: CASSLAHYSGANVLTF.

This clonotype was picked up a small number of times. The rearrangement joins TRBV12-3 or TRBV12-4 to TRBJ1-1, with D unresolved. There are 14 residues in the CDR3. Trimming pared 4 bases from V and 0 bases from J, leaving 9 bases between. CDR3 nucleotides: TGTGCCAGCAGTTACTCCCATATGAACACTGAAGCTTTCTTT. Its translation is CASSYSHMNTEAFF.

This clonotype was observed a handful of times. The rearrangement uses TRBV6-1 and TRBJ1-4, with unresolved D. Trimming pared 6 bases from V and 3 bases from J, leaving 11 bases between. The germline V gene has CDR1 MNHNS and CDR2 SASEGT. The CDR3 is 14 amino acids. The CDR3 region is CASSILRANEKLFF. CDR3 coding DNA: TGTGCCAGCAGCATATTGAGGGCTAATGAAAAACTGTTTTTT.